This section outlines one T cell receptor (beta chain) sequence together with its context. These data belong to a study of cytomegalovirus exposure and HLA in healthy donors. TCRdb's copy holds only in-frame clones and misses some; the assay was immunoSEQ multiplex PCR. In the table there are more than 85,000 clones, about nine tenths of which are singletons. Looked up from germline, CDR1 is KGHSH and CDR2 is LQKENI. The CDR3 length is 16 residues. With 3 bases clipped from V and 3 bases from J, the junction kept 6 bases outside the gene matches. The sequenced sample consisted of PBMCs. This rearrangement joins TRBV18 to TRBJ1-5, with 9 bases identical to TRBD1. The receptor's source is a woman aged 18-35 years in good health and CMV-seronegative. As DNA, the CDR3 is TGTGCCAGCTCACCCGGGACAGGGTGGGACAATCAGCCCCAGCATTTT. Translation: CASSPGTGWDNQPQHF.